The 27 T cell receptor beta chains presented below share a single source sample, sequenced in a study of cytomegalovirus exposure and HLA in healthy donors. Both 60 Vbeta primers and 13 Jbeta primers went into the PCR. Assay: immunoSEQ multiplex PCR; the TCRdb copy retains only in-frame clones and omits some. The repertoire includes 150,000 to 200,000 clones, around four fifths of them detected once, and roughly 1.4% sits in the top ten. The sample was PBMCs. These receptors came from a woman in her 30s in good health and CMV-seropositive.

V and J are TRBV5-4 and TRBJ1-1, with 8 bases fitting TRBD1. V shed 4 bases and J 1 base; nucleotides not matched to a gene: 6. This CDR3 comprises 15 residues. Germline V gene data show CDR1 as SGHNT and CDR2 as YYREEE (reference sequence). In DNA form, the CDR3 reads TGTGCCAGCAGCCCGTTGGACAGGGCGAACACTGAAGCTTTCTTT. Its protein product is CASSPLDRANTEAFF. Supplemented by reference TRBV5-4 and TRBJ1-1, the full variable domain reads ETGVTQSPTHLIKTRGQQVTLRCSSQSGHNTVSWYQQALGQGPQFIFQYYREEENGRGNFPPRFSGLQFPNYSSELNVNALELDDSALYLCASSPLDRANTEAFFGQGTRLTVV.

Only a few counts were recorded for this clone. This chain uses TRBV18 with TRBJ2-7; TRBD2 aligns across 7 bases. CDR1 is KGHSH, CDR2 LQKENI, per germline. This CDR3 region has 15 residues. The J segment lost 3 bases and the V segment lost 3 bases, leaving 8 bases of the junction unmatched. DNA of the CDR3: TGTGCCAGCTCACCGGTGGCGGGAGTCTTCTACGAGCAGTACTTC. Amino acids: CASSPVAGVFYEQYF.

This clone has a handful of counts. The J gene is TRBJ2-2, the V gene TRBV7-9; no definite D call. The germline CDR1 and CDR2 sequences are SEHNR and FQNEAQ (reference sequence). Deletions cut 5 bases from V and 2 bases from J, with 12 bases between. This CDR3 has 15 residues. The CDR3 DNA follows: TGTGCCAGCAGCACCGGGTCCCTTAACACCGGGGAGCTGTTTTTT. Residues: CASSTGSLNTGELFF.

V and J are TRBV2 and TRBJ1-1, with a weak D call TRBD1 (6 bases). This CDR3 contains 13 residues. V was clipped by 4 bases and J by 4 bases, with 10 bases between them. Germline CDR1 SNHLY, CDR2 FYNNEI. The CDR3 DNA reads TGTGCCAGCAGTGTAGGGGGTGGCACTGAAGCTTTCTTT. It codes for CASSVGGGTEAFF.

V and J are TRBV5-4 and TRBJ2-7, with 7 bases matching TRBD1. CDR3 length: 11 amino acids. Germline values: CDR1 SGHNT, CDR2 YYREEE (reference sequence). CDR3 loop: CATGQTYEQYF. The CDR3 nucleotides are TGTGCTACGGGACAGACCTACGAGCAGTACTTC.

The J gene is TRBJ2-1, the V gene TRBV29-1, with 7 bases fitting TRBD2. Germline V CDR1 and CDR2: SQVTM, ANQGSEA. Trimming cost V 8 bases and J 0 bases; bases outside gene matches: 4. The CDR3 consists of 13 residues. The CDR3 loop reads CSPVAGSYNEQFF. CDR3 in DNA: TGCAGCCCCGTAGCGGGCTCCTACAATGAGCAGTTCTTC.

This chain links TRBV10-1 with TRBJ2-1; 7 nucleotides agree with TRBD2. Losses at the gene ends were 6 bases for V and 0 bases for J; bases not matched to a gene: 2. CDR3 length: 14 amino acids. Germline CDR1 reads WNHNN; CDR2 reads SYGVQD (reference sequence). CDR3 sequence reads: CASSGGSSYNEQFF. For the CDR3, the DNA is TGCGCCAGCAGCGGCGGGAGCTCCTACAATGAGCAGTTCTTC.

The chain joins TRBV30 to TRBJ1-1; 7 bases map to TRBD1. The CDR3 is 14 residues long. The V segment lost 0 bases and the J segment 4 bases; nucleotides outside the gene matches: 5. CDR1 and CDR2 from the germline V gene are GTSNPN and SVGIG (reference sequence). The CDR3 coding sequence is TGTGCCTGGAGTGTACACAGGGGAGGCACTGAAGCTTTCTTT. It codes for CAWSVHRGGTEAFF.

This clone is a singleton in its sample. The chain joins TRBV6-1 to TRBJ1-2, with TRBD1 matching over 7 bases. CDR1 is MNHNS, CDR2 SASEGT, per germline. J lost 4 bases, V lost 1 base, and 9 bases had no gene match. This CDR3 is 16 amino acids long. The CDR3 protein is CASSEVGTDPLYGYTF. The CDR3 DNA is TGTGCCAGCAGTGAAGTCGGGACAGATCCACTCTATGGCTACACCTTC.

The chain links TRBV2 to TRBJ2-7, with D possibly TRBD2 on 6 matching bases. Germline V gives CDR1 SNHLY, CDR2 FYNNEI. CDR3 length equals 14 residues. Between the trimmed V and J ends, which lost 7 bases and 0 bases, there was a span of 13 bases. This CDR3 reads CASIRDSGSYEQYF. In nucleotides, the CDR3 is TGTGCCAGCATAAGGGACTCTGGCTCCTACGAGCAGTACTTC.

The rearrangement joins TRBV29-1 to TRBJ1-2; TRBD1 agrees at 10 bases. The CDR3 contains 13 residues. The germline gives CDR1 SQVTM, CDR2 ANQGSEA. The ends lost 5 bases at V and 8 bases at J; junction bases unmatched: 8. The chain's CDR3 is CSVLGGQGGGYTF. The CDR3 DNA reads as TGCAGCGTTTTGGGCGGACAGGGGGGCGGCTACACCTTC.

This clone was seen more than once but under ten times. The genes are TRBV5-1 and TRBJ2-7; D gene ambiguous. The CDR3 has 12 residues. V gave up 5 bases and J gave up 0 bases, with 6 bases separating them. The germline V gene has CDR1 SGHRS and CDR2 YFSETQ. The CDR3: CASRGNSYEQYF. In DNA, the CDR3 is TGCGCCAGCAGGGGCAACTCCTACGAGCAGTACTTC.

This clone appeared a few times. The rearrangement joins TRBV19 to TRBJ2-3; 7 bases agree with TRBD1. In germline, CDR1 is LNHDA, CDR2 SQIVND (reference sequence). This CDR3 contains 15 residues. V dropped 7 bases and J dropped 0; count of bases not matched to a gene: 7. The CDR3 coding sequence is TGTGCCAGTAACCTGGGGACAGCTAGCACAGATACGCAGTATTTT. Translated: CASNLGTASTDTQYF.

The chain couples TRBV28 to TRBJ2-7, with 7 bases matching TRBD2. CDR1 is MDHEN, CDR2 SYDVKM, per germline. The CDR3 totals 13 residues. After removal of 10 bases from V and 0 bases from J, the junction contained 6 bases not matched to a gene. CDR3 bases: TGTGCCACCTCGGGAGGACCCTCCTACGAGCAGTACTTC. Protein: CATSGGPSYEQYF.

This clone has just one count. The chain employs TRBV7-9 and TRBJ1-2; TRBD1 is a possible D gene (5 bases). The V gene's germline CDR1 is SEHNR and CDR2 FQNEAQ (reference sequence). The CDR3 consists of 13 residues. Trimming removed 1 base from V and 3 bases from J, with 6 bases in between. The CDR3 region is CASSLGQHYGYTF. The CDR3 nucleotides read TGTGCCAGCAGCTTAGGACAGCACTATGGCTACACCTTC.

The CDR3: CASSLPPGQEKYF. CDR3 nucleotide sequence: TGTGCCAGCAGCTTACCGCCGGGACAGGAAAAGTATTTT. The chain carries TRBV7-9 and TRBJ2-3, with 8 positions matching TRBD1. Germline CDR1 reads SEHNR; CDR2 reads FQNEAQ (reference sequence). The CDR3 extends over 13 amino acids. V was pared by 2 bases and J by 13 bases, with 8 bases of the junction left unmatched.

The gene calls are TRBV10-3 and TRBJ2-1; TRBD2 matches at 11 bases. Trimming took 8 bases from V and 5 from J; bases not matched to a gene: 5. The germline V gene has CDR1 ENHRY and CDR2 SYGVKD. The CDR3 has 14 residues. CDR3 protein: CAILSSGGNNEQFF. For the CDR3, the DNA is TGTGCCATCCTCTCTAGCGGGGGGAACAATGAGCAGTTCTTC.

Here the CDR3 reads CSVEITGLNEKLFF. The DNA for the CDR3 is TGCAGCGTTGAAATTACAGGGCTTAATGAAAAACTGTTTTTT. The chain joins TRBV29-1 to TRBJ1-4; D is perhaps TRBD1 (6 bases). This CDR3 comprises 14 residues. V lost 2 bases to trimming and J lost 4 bases, with 11 bases between them. Germline values: CDR1 SQVTM, CDR2 ANQGSEA.

V gene TRBV30 combines with J gene TRBJ1-4; TRBD1 is a possible D gene (5 bases). CDR3 length: 14 residues. V was pared by 1 base and J by 3 bases, with 9 bases between. The germline V gene has CDR1 GTSNPN and CDR2 SVGIG (reference sequence). The chain's CDR3 is CAWSAGGPNEKLFF. CDR3 sequence (DNA): TGTGCCTGGAGTGCGGGGGGACCTAATGAAAAACTGTTTTTT.

J is TRBJ2-7 and V is TRBV6-6; 8 bases are shared with TRBD1. The length of the CDR3 is 16 residues. J was trimmed by 3 bases and V by 3 bases; bases with no gene match: 10. Germline V lookup: CDR1 MNHNY, CDR2 SVGAGI (reference sequence). The CDR3 bases are TGTGCCAGCAGTTATCCATCCGGGACAGGTGACTACGAGCAGTACTTC. The encoded protein is CASSYPSGTGDYEQYF.

The chain combines TRBV5-4 with TRBJ1-1; D perhaps matches TRBD1 (6 bases). The V end lost 5 bases, the J end lost 2 bases, and 13 bases lay between the germline ends. Per germline, CDR1 SGHNT and CDR2 YYREEE (reference sequence). This CDR3 is 14 amino acids long. The CDR3 here is CASSDRRSNTEAFF. The CDR3 DNA is TGTGCCAGCAGTGACAGGCGGAGCAACACTGAAGCTTTCTTT.

The CDR3: CASSWTYGGYTF. The CDR3 DNA reads TGTGCCAGTAGTTGGACATACGGGGGCTACACCTTC. The V call is TRBV19, the J call TRBJ1-2; D may be TRBD1 (5 bases). There are 12 residues in the CDR3. Germline CDR1 and CDR2: LNHDA and SQIVND (reference sequence). V lost 5 bases to trimming and J lost 8 bases, with 12 bases between them.

This clone was seen a handful of times. This CDR3 reads CASRPQGEKLFF. DNA for the CDR3: TGTGCCAGCAGGCCTCAGGGTGAAAAACTGTTTTTT. This rearrangement joins TRBV5-5 to TRBJ1-4; D possibly corresponds to TRBD1 (5 bases). CDR1 is SGHKS, CDR2 YYEKEE, per germline (reference sequence). V gave up 5 bases and J gave up 7 bases, with 9 bases separating them. The CDR3 sequence is 12 residues long.

The chain uses TRBV6-5 and TRBJ2-2, with D possibly being TRBD2 (5 bases). Germline CDR1 is MNHEY and CDR2 is SVGAGI. The CDR3 has 12 amino acids. V was trimmed by 6 bases and J by 8 bases, leaving 10 bases between them. The CDR3 region is CASSHPGGELFF. The CDR3 region has the DNA TGTGCCAGCAGCCACCCGGGGGGGGAGCTGTTTTTT.

The rearrangement uses TRBV7-3 and TRBJ2-3; 7 bases are shared with TRBD1. V dropped 7 bases and J dropped 2; count of bases not matched to a gene: 6. There are 14 residues in the CDR3. CDR1 is SGHTA and CDR2 is FQGTGA in the germline V gene. CDR3 loop: CASNTGVITDTQYF. In DNA, the CDR3 is TGTGCCAGCAACACAGGGGTCATCACAGATACGCAGTATTTT.

This clone was detected once. In nucleotides, the CDR3 is TGTGCCAGCAGCTTGGTCGGTGTGATGAACACCGGGGAGCTGTTTTTT. Protein: CASSLVGVMNTGELFF. The V call is TRBV5-4, the J call TRBJ2-2, with D hard to call. V dropped 0 bases and J dropped 1 base, with 10 bases sitting between them. This CDR3 has 16 amino acids. Germline assignment: CDR1 SGHNT and CDR2 YYREEE (reference sequence).

In this sample, this clone turned up once. This rearrangement joins TRBV7-3 to TRBJ1-2; D may be TRBD1 (5 bases). This CDR3 has 14 amino acids. The V gene lost 0 bases and the J gene lost 7 bases, with 12 bases spanning the gap. Germline V lookup: CDR1 SGHTA, CDR2 FQGTGA. CDR3 amino acids: CASSLTTTGLGYTF. Here the CDR3 DNA reads TGTGCCAGCAGCTTAACGACCACAGGCCTTGGCTACACCTTC.